This T cell receptor beta chain was identified during a study of T cells expressing NK-cell markers. Across the whole study: It was from sorted CD3+CD56+NKG2C+, CD3+CD56+NKG2C- and CD3+CD56-NKG2C+ T cells that TCR beta repertoires came. HCMV seropositivity characterized seven of the eight sequenced donors, and seronegativity one. Overall study results and limits: These clonotypes additionally ranked first within the CD3+CD56-NKG2C+ fraction of a few donors.

TCRdb reprocessed the 5' RACE reads and reports one entry per CDR3 protein, with no DNA. The sample has a few hundred thousand distinct CDR3 sequences, and its top ten clones hold around 4.9%. A word on this clonotype: Its antigen is as yet unknown.

The CDR3 consists of 16 residues. Germline-derived CDR1 and CDR2 are MDHEN and SYDVKM. V is TRBV28 and J is TRBJ2-5; as DNA is missing, the TRBD1 call by TCRdb cannot be tested. Sequencing was done on a sample of blood T cells: a sorted CD56 or NKG2C T cell subset, CD4+ or CD8+ T cells, or bulk PBMC T cells (not recorded which). The origin of this receptor is a man aged 18-75 years in good health. CDR3 amino acids: CASSPGTGRGRETQYF.